Listed here is a single T cell receptor (beta chain). The entry originates in a study of blood T cell repertoires in COVID-19. Study information: Specimens from acute and convalescent COVID-19 originated in the United States, Italy and Spain.

Some clones are missing from TCRdb's copy, which holds only in-frame ones; the method was immunoSEQ multiplex PCR. The sample contains 150,000 to 200,000 clones, 70% to 90% of which appear only once. Looked up from germline, CDR1 is MGHDK and CDR2 is SYGVNS. The CDR3 consists of 14 residues. Trimming cost V 8 bases and J 2 bases, with 15 bases left between them. The receptor comes from a man aged 55 to 70 with acute or convalescent COVID-19. The chain has TRBV25-1 and TRBJ2-5; D is perhaps TRBD2 (7 bases). The specimen sequenced was peripheral blood. Here the CDR3 DNA reads TGTGCCAGCGAAGCGGGACATATACAAGAGACCCAGTACTTC. This gives the protein CASEAGHIQETQYF.